These T cell receptor beta chains were read from a single sample in a study of cytomegalovirus exposure and HLA in healthy donors. Assay used: immunoSEQ multiplex PCR; TCRdb lists only in-frame clones, some missing. This sample has 65,000 to 95,000 clones, with less than 80% found just once. Sequencing was done on a sample of PBMCs. These receptors all come from a man aged 25 to 45 in good health and CMV-seronegative. The CDR3 runs from the conserved cysteine through the conserved F or W. A D gene is named only where the DNA matches it firmly. Size is stated for part of the rows, as once, few or many counts, or as a class when the clone is expanded.

D gene: TRBD2; V gene: TRBV5-1; J gene: TRBJ2-5; clone size: NA; CDR3 DNA: TGCGCCAGCAGCTTCCGGGGGGAAGAGACCCAGTACTTC; CDR3 protein: CASSFRGEETQYF
D gene: TRBD2; V gene: TRBV7-3; J gene: TRBJ2-1; clone size: NA; CDR3 DNA: TGTGCCAGCAGCTTAGTAGCGGGGGGGCACAATGAGCAGTTCTTC; CDR3 protein: CASSLVAGGHNEQFF
D gene: NA; V gene: TRBV29-1; J gene: TRBJ2-1; clone size: NA; CDR3 DNA: TGCAGCGTTGATTCATCCGACTTTAATGAGCAGTTCTTC; CDR3 protein: CSVDSSDFNEQFF
D gene: TRBD1; V gene: TRBV19; J gene: TRBJ2-7; clone size: NA; CDR3 DNA: TGTGCCAGTAGCCTACTGGGGGACAGCTACGAGCAGTACTTC; CDR3 protein: CASSLLGDSYEQYF
D gene: NA; V gene: TRBV7-2; J gene: TRBJ1-2; clone size: NA; CDR3 DNA: TGTGCCAGCAGCTACAGGGCTTACGGCTACACCTTC; CDR3 protein: CASSYRAYGYTF
D gene: TRBD2; V gene: TRBV7-3; J gene: TRBJ2-3; clone size: NA; CDR3 DNA: TGTGCCAGCAGCTTCAGCGGGGGGGCAGATACGCAGTATTTT; CDR3 protein: CASSFSGGADTQYF
D gene: TRBD2; V gene: TRBV28; J gene: TRBJ2-7; clone size: NA; CDR3 DNA: TGTGCCAGCACCCCGGGCGCTAGCGGGACCTACGAGCAGTACTTC; CDR3 protein: CASTPGASGTYEQYF
D gene: NA; V gene: TRBV25-1; J gene: TRBJ2-7; clone size: NA; CDR3 DNA: TGTGCCAGCAGGGCTAGGACTTCCTACGAGCAGTACTTC; CDR3 protein: CASRARTSYEQYF
D gene: TRBD1; V gene: TRBV2; J gene: TRBJ2-3; clone size: few; CDR3 DNA: TGTGCCAGCAGGGGACAGGGCCTGGGCACAGATACGCAGTATTTT; CDR3 protein: CASRGQGLGTDTQYF
D gene: NA; V gene: TRBV11-2; J gene: TRBJ2-6; clone size: NA; CDR3 DNA: TGTGCCAGCAGTCTTCTACGAGCTGGGGCCAACGTCCTGACTTTC; CDR3 protein: CASSLLRAGANVLTF
D gene: NA; V gene: TRBV18; J gene: TRBJ1-5; clone size: NA; CDR3 DNA: TGTGCCAGCTCAGGGAGATCGAGCAATCAGCCCCAGCATTTT; CDR3 protein: CASSGRSSNQPQHF
D gene: TRBD1; V gene: TRBV6-6; J gene: TRBJ2-1; clone size: NA; CDR3 DNA: TGTGCCAGCATTATGACAGGGGGTAACAATGAGCAGTTCTTC; CDR3 protein: CASIMTGGNNEQFF
D gene: TRBD2; V gene: TRBV6-5; J gene: TRBJ2-5; clone size: NA; CDR3 DNA: TGTGCCAGCAGTTCTAGCGGGAGGGCGGAGAAGACCCAGTACTTC; CDR3 protein: CASSSSGRAEKTQYF
D gene: NA; V gene: TRBV29-1; J gene: TRBJ1-1; clone size: NA; CDR3 DNA: TGCAGCGTTCTCAGCGGGAACACTGAAGCTTTCTTT; CDR3 protein: CSVLSGNTEAFF
D gene: TRBD1; V gene: TRBV2; J gene: TRBJ2-7; clone size: once; CDR3 DNA: TGTGCCAGCACACAGACAGGGGTTTCCTACGAGCAGTACTTC; CDR3 protein: CASTQTGVSYEQYF
D gene: TRBD2; V gene: TRBV14; J gene: TRBJ2-3; clone size: NA; CDR3 DNA: TGTGCCAGCAGCCAAGAGGCTAGCGGGGGAAAACATACGCAGTATTTT; CDR3 protein: CASSQEASGGKHTQYF
D gene: NA; V gene: TRBV29-1; J gene: TRBJ2-1; clone size: NA; CDR3 DNA: TGCAGCGTTCGAGGGGGGTTCTTC; CDR3 protein: CSVRGGFF
D gene: TRBD1; V gene: TRBV20-1; J gene: TRBJ2-5; clone size: NA; CDR3 DNA: TGCAGTGCTGGCCGACAGGGAACCCAGTACTTC; CDR3 protein: CSAGRQGTQYF
D gene: TRBD1; V gene: TRBV5-1; J gene: TRBJ1-2; clone size: NA; CDR3 DNA: TGCGCCAGCAGCACCGGACAGGGTTCTGGCTACACCTTC; CDR3 protein: CASSTGQGSGYTF
D gene: TRBD2; V gene: TRBV14; J gene: TRBJ2-2; clone size: NA; CDR3 DNA: TGTGCCAGCAGCCTACTAGCGGGAGTTAACGGGGAGCTGTTTTTT; CDR3 protein: CASSLLAGVNGELFF
D gene: NA; V gene: TRBV30; J gene: TRBJ1-3; clone size: NA; CDR3 DNA: TGTGCCTGGACTGGGGGGAACACCATATATTTT; CDR3 protein: CAWTGGNTIYF
D gene: TRBD1; V gene: TRBV7-9; J gene: TRBJ1-1; clone size: NA; CDR3 DNA: TGTGCCAGCAGCTTAGGGAGGACAGGTATCATGAACACTGAAGCTTTCTTT; CDR3 protein: CASSLGRTGIMNTEAFF
D gene: NA; V gene: TRBV19; J gene: TRBJ2-7; clone size: NA; CDR3 DNA: TGTGCCAGTAGTACCTCCCCCTCCCTCGAGCAGTACTTC; CDR3 protein: CASSTSPSLEQYF
D gene: NA; V gene: TRBV9; J gene: TRBJ2-1; clone size: NA; CDR3 DNA: TGTGCCAGCGCGGGCAATGAGCAGTTCTTC; CDR3 protein: CASAGNEQFF
D gene: TRBD1; V gene: TRBV19; J gene: TRBJ1-5; clone size: NA; CDR3 DNA: TGTGCCAGCCTTCTTTTACAGGGGGAAGCGAAACAGCCCCAGCATTTT; CDR3 protein: CASLLLQGEAKQPQHF
D gene: NA; V gene: TRBV28; J gene: TRBJ2-7; clone size: NA; CDR3 DNA: TGTGCCAGCAGCCCCCCCTTTGGGCGGGGCATCTACGAGCAGTACTTC; CDR3 protein: CASSPPFGRGIYEQYF
D gene: TRBD1; V gene: TRBV2; J gene: TRBJ2-2; clone size: NA; CDR3 DNA: TGTGCCAGCAGGAATCACAGGGGGCAGGTCGGGGAGCTGTTTTTT; CDR3 protein: CASRNHRGQVGELFF
D gene: NA; V gene: TRBV19; J gene: TRBJ2-3; clone size: NA; CDR3 DNA: TGTGCCAGTAGTATTAGGCAGGCTAGTGGGGCTACGCAGTATTTT; CDR3 protein: CASSIRQASGATQYF
D gene: NA; V gene: TRBV10-3; J gene: TRBJ1-1; clone size: few; CDR3 DNA: TGTGCCATCAGTGAGTCCTCAGGCGGGACTGAAGCTTTCTTT; CDR3 protein: CAISESSGGTEAFF
D gene: NA; V gene: TRBV4-1; J gene: TRBJ2-2; clone size: NA; CDR3 DNA: TGCGCCAGCAGCCACCCGTCCGGGGAGCTGTTTTTT; CDR3 protein: CASSHPSGELFF
D gene: NA; V gene: TRBV25-1; J gene: TRBJ1-1; clone size: NA; CDR3 DNA: TGTGCCAGCACCAAGAACGGGGGGTGGGCCACTGAAGCTTTCTTT; CDR3 protein: CASTKNGGWATEAFF
D gene: TRBD2; V gene: TRBV2; J gene: TRBJ2-1; clone size: NA; CDR3 DNA: TGTGCCAGCAGTGAATGGCGGGAGGGGAATGAGCAGTTCTTC; CDR3 protein: CASSEWREGNEQFF
D gene: NA; V gene: TRBV6-5; J gene: TRBJ1-1; clone size: few; CDR3 DNA: TGTGCCAGCGCTCCCTCGGGCACTGAAGCTTTCTTT; CDR3 protein: CASAPSGTEAFF
D gene: NA; V gene: TRBV5-1; J gene: TRBJ1-1; clone size: NA; CDR3 DNA: TGCGCCAGCAGCTTGAGACAGGATAACACTGAAGCTTTCTTT; CDR3 protein: CASSLRQDNTEAFF
D gene: NA; V gene: TRBV18; J gene: TRBJ2-3; clone size: NA; CDR3 DNA: TGTGCCAGCTCACCATTTCTTGGTACTGGCACAGATACGCAGTATTTT; CDR3 protein: CASSPFLGTGTDTQYF
D gene: NA; V gene: TRBV10-1; J gene: TRBJ2-2; clone size: NA; CDR3 DNA: TGCGCCAGCAGGAGAAGTGACACCGGGGAGCTGTTTTTT; CDR3 protein: CASRRSDTGELFF
D gene: NA; V gene: TRBV15; J gene: TRBJ1-2; clone size: NA; CDR3 DNA: TGTGCCACCAGCAGATTGGCAGGGGTCTATGGCTACCCCTTC; CDR3 protein: CATSRLAGVYGYPF
D gene: NA; V gene: TRBV29-1; J gene: TRBJ2-6; clone size: few; CDR3 DNA: TGCAGCGTCCGCGGGCTCTCTGGGGCCAACGTCCTGACTTTC; CDR3 protein: CSVRGLSGANVLTF
D gene: TRBD1; V gene: TRBV5-1; J gene: TRBJ2-7; clone size: NA; CDR3 DNA: TGCGCCAGCAGCTTAACGACAGGGGACGAGCAGTACTTC; CDR3 protein: CASSLTTGDEQYF
D gene: NA; V gene: TRBV11-2; J gene: TRBJ2-1; clone size: NA; CDR3 DNA: TGTGCCAGCAGCTTAGACGGGAGCTGGCATGAGCAGTTCTTC; CDR3 protein: CASSLDGSWHEQFF
D gene: NA; V gene: TRBV25-1; J gene: TRBJ1-1; clone size: NA; CDR3 DNA: TGTGCCAGCAGTGGCTCACAGGCGGCTGGAGCTTTCTTT; CDR3 protein: CASSGSQAAGAFF
D gene: TRBD2; V gene: TRBV19; J gene: TRBJ2-2; clone size: once; CDR3 DNA: TGTGCCAGTAGTATAGATACCCCCGGGACTAGCGGCACCGGGGAGCTGTTTTTT; CDR3 protein: CASSIDTPGTSGTGELFF
D gene: NA; V gene: TRBV28; J gene: TRBJ1-2; clone size: few; CDR3 DNA: TGTGCCAGCAGAAGAGATCTGAACTATGGCTACACCTTC; CDR3 protein: CASRRDLNYGYTF
D gene: NA; V gene: TRBV9; J gene: TRBJ2-7; clone size: NA; CDR3 DNA: TGTGCCAGCAGCCCCCAGGAGGGCGAGCAGTACTTC; CDR3 protein: CASSPQEGEQYF
D gene: TRBD1; V gene: TRBV7-2; J gene: TRBJ2-7; clone size: NA; CDR3 DNA: TGTGCCAGCAGCCCTGTGACAGGGGGAGCGGGTGAGCAGTACTTC; CDR3 protein: CASSPVTGGAGEQYF
D gene: TRBD1; V gene: TRBV5-6; J gene: TRBJ2-7; clone size: NA; CDR3 DNA: TGTGCCAGCAGCTTGTACGGGGACAGGGGACTCCGTGAGCAGTACTTC; CDR3 protein: CASSLYGDRGLREQYF
D gene: NA; V gene: TRBV7-2; J gene: TRBJ1-6; clone size: few; CDR3 DNA: TGTGCCAGCAGCTACGGGAATTCACCCCTCCACTTT; CDR3 protein: CASSYGNSPLHF
D gene: NA; V gene: TRBV19; J gene: TRBJ1-2; clone size: NA; CDR3 DNA: TGTGCCAGTAGTAACAGGTCAAACTATGGCTACACCTTC; CDR3 protein: CASSNRSNYGYTF
D gene: NA; V gene: TRBV5-1; J gene: TRBJ1-2; clone size: few; CDR3 DNA: TGCGCCAGCAGCTCCTCAGGCCCCTCTAACTATGGCTACACCTTC; CDR3 protein: CASSSSGPSNYGYTF
D gene: NA; V gene: TRBV4-1; J gene: TRBJ1-2; clone size: NA; CDR3 DNA: TGCGCCAGCAGCCAAGTTTCCGGAACCGGAGCCAACTATGGCTACACCTTC; CDR3 protein: CASSQVSGTGANYGYTF
D gene: TRBD1; V gene: TRBV19; J gene: TRBJ2-7; clone size: NA; CDR3 DNA: TGTGCCAGTAGTCCCCGACAGGGGGAGGTCTACGAGCAGTACTTC; CDR3 protein: CASSPRQGEVYEQYF